Given below is one T cell receptor (beta chain) in context. It lacks a known antigen. A read error may explain this, as a much larger clone is one base away. The data derive from a study of T cells in Graves' hyperthyroidism and ophthalmopathy (dated by TCRdb to 2018 to 2020). Turning to the overall study: Peripheral blood samples were taken at initial diagnosis, before any treatment was given. To identify TCR V-J signatures that set the groups apart, the researchers used a discovery cohort of 100 patients, made up of under 50 with Graves' ophthalmopathy and some 56 with stable Graves' hyperthyroidism. Prospective prediction of ophthalmopathy was tested in an independent validation cohort of 18 to 20 hyperthyroidism patients and around 16 patients who later progressed to ophthalmopathy. For training and testing, the 80 to 100 patients in the discovery cohort were randomly divided in a 7:3 ratio. In addition, the study compared T-cell repertoires in thyroid tissue and in blood from several Graves' hyperthyroidism patients. Following sampling, methimazole starting at 30 mg daily was given to hyperthyroidism patients, and high-dose intravenous methylprednisolone was given to ophthalmopathy patients. The paper describes TCR Vbeta CDR3 sequencing of 130 to 150 peripheral blood samples, made up of under 50 ophthalmopathy patients, around 78 hyperthyroidism patients and 17 progressor patients. Beyond this particular receptor, the publication reports: A model built on a 13 V-J signature distinguished ophthalmopathy from stable hyperthyroidism, reaching over 85% sensitivity and approximately 81% specificity in cross-validation and 80%/75% in testing. Blood samples also contained most of the expanded thyroid clonotypes (frequency above 0.001), which suggests that blood repertoires may reflect thyroid immune responses. No statistical method was used to set the sample size in advance, and investigators knew the group allocation. In validation, the model predicted progression to ophthalmopathy with 60% to 71% sensitivity and 72% to 85% specificity, a median of roughly seven months before onset.

The TCR beta CDR3 regions were amplified from RNA transcripts. The TCR CDR3 was subjected to a first round of RT-PCR using the HTBI primer set and the Qiagen OneStep RT-PCR kit. A second multiplex PCR round built the libraries, followed by size selection and purification. Libraries were sequenced paired-end with 100 bp reads on an Illumina HiSeq2000. The published analysis was carried out like this. Raw data were processed with SOAPnuke, discarding reads with adapters, uncalled bases, mean Phred below 15, or no exact constant-primer or identifier match. COPE v1.2.5 was used to merge the high-quality paired reads, and each unique nucleotide sequence was defined as a clonotype. Clonotypes were aligned to IMGT TRBV, TRBD and TRBJ reference segments using MiTCR v1.1. The analysis included only V-J combinations with a frequency above 0.0001, which together covered 99.2% of the repertoires. The TCS score was defined as the ratio of F50 (clonal expansion) to E x V (chaos), calculated using BLOSUM62-based TCRdist between CDR3 peptides within each V-J. Welch's t-statistics and random forest reduced 450 to 600 V-J features to 13, which were used in a naive Bayes classifier (R e1071). The public reads were reprocessed in TCRdb via fastp at Q25 and MiXCR, keeping in-frame beta chains. Rows with a matching CDR3 protein are joined into one entry that keeps the most common DNA and genes. These V and J calls rely on TCRdb rather than the paper's analysis. The sample yields around 400,000 distinct CDR3 sequences; approximately 16% were counted once. Roughly 19% of the sample comes from the top ten.

Cut back by 6 bases and 4 bases, the V and J ends lie 16 bases apart. Sequences MNHEY (CDR1) and SVGEGT (CDR2) are obtained from the germline V gene. From the cysteine up to the phenylalanine, the CDR3 has a length of 15 residues. Of the read, only the CDR3 DNA is kept; its 45 bases are in frame from base 1. Ophthalmopathy patients had moderately to severely active disease, Clinical Activity Score of at least 3, NOSPECS grade of at least 4, and duration under 3 months. The study excluded patients with uncontrolled infections, other autoimmune diseases, pregnancy or lactation. Diagnoses were established on the basis of clinical symptoms, serum thyroxine and TRAb, thyroid ultrasound, and orbital computed tomography. PBMCs were separated from around 9.1 ml of fresh peripheral blood using Ficoll-Paque density gradient centrifugation. Total RNA was extracted using Trizol reagent, and RNA quality was assessed on an Agilent 2100 Bioanalyzer.

Rearrangement joined TRBV6-2 or TRBV6-3 to TRBJ2-1; TRBD2 could be the D gene, as 5 bases match. The receptor was derived from an older woman with Graves' ophthalmopathy. Sequencing input: blood. The DNA sequence follows: TGTGCCAGCAGACCCGGACTTTCTCAATACAATGAGCAGTTCTTC. This gives the protein CASRPGLSQYNEQFF.